The 17 T cell receptor beta chains below were found in one sample sequenced in a study of OX40 agonist ivuxolimab in advanced cancers. Only in-frame clones appear in the TCRdb table, and some are missing; sequencing was by immunoSEQ multiplex PCR. Among over 30,000 clones listed, approximately 82% were seen once. Sequenced here: CD4+ or CD8+ T cells sorted from blood, sampled in a trial of the OX40 agonist ivuxolimab. The receptors here all came from an adult with an advanced solid tumor such as melanoma, head and neck, liver or kidney cancer.

The rearrangement joins TRBV6-6 to TRBJ1-3; D is unresolved. CDR1 is MNHNY, CDR2 SVGAGI, per germline (reference sequence). CDR3 size: 11 residues. V was cut by 6 bases and J by 3 bases, with 3 bases left in between. The CDR3 loop reads CASSNGNTIYF. The CDR3 nucleotides read TGTGCCAGCAGCAATGGAAACACCATATATTTT.

V and J are TRBV4-3 and TRBJ1-2; a possible D gene is TRBD1 (5 bases). This CDR3 spans 13 amino acids. V shed 4 bases and J shed 8 bases, with 14 bases lying between them. Germline V gene data show CDR1 as LGHNA and CDR2 as YSLEER. CDR3 coding DNA: TGCGCCAGCAGCCCCATGGGGGAAAGAGGCTACACCTTC. Translating gives CASSPMGERGYTF.

The rearrangement uses TRBV6-5 and TRBJ2-7, with 7 nucleotides matching TRBD1. V was pared by 5 bases and J by 3 bases, with 10 bases of the junction left unmatched. The length of the CDR3 is 15 residues. Germline V lookup: CDR1 MNHEY, CDR2 SVGAGI. The DNA for the CDR3 is TGTGCCAGCAGTAATCCGGGACAGTCAAACTACGAGCAGTACTTC. Translation gives CASSNPGQSNYEQYF.

This clone was seen a handful of times. The J gene is TRBJ1-2, the V gene TRBV30; D ambiguous. The CDR3 is made up of 13 amino acids. V gave up 4 bases and J gave up 7 bases, with 16 bases separating them. In germline, CDR1 is GTSNPN, CDR2 SVGIG (reference sequence). The chain's CDR3 is CAWTPGVASGYTF. The CDR3 DNA reads TGTGCCTGGACCCCTGGAGTAGCCAGTGGCTACACCTTC.

The V gene is TRBV19, the J gene TRBJ2-6; possible D gene TRBD1, 5 bases. V was clipped by 7 bases and J by 0 bases, with 13 bases between them. The CDR3 contains 16 residues. From germline, CDR1 is LNHDA and CDR2 SQIVND (reference sequence). The CDR3 protein is CASTWGIFSGANVLTF. In DNA, the CDR3 is TGTGCCAGTACCTGGGGCATCTTCTCTGGGGCCAACGTCCTGACTTTC.

The gene calls are TRBV6-5 and TRBJ1-6, with 8 bases aligning to TRBD1. In germline, CDR1 is MNHEY, CDR2 SVGAGI. The CDR3 is 14 amino acids. J lost 8 bases, V lost 2 bases, and 2 bases had no gene match. The CDR3 DNA follows: TGTGCCAGCAGTTACGCAGGGGGCGATTCACCCCTCCACTTT. Translation: CASSYAGGDSPLHF.

This clone has only one observation. This chain joins TRBV7-9 and TRBJ1-6; D possibly corresponds to TRBD1 (6 bases). V gave up 5 bases and J gave up 8 bases, with 13 bases separating them. CDR1 is SEHNR and CDR2 is FQNEAQ in the germline V gene (reference sequence). The CDR3 sequence is 14 residues long. Here the CDR3 reads CASSPLRGHSPLHF. As DNA, the CDR3 is TGTGCCAGCAGCCCTCTACGGGGGCATTCACCCCTCCACTTT.

The CDR3 sequence: CASSAGGGQESGNTIYF. The DNA of the CDR3 is TGTGCCAGCAGCGCCGGGGGTGGACAAGAATCTGGAAACACCATATATTTT. This sequence joins TRBV11-3 and TRBJ1-3, with D possibly TRBD1 on 5 matching bases. The CDR3 loop spans 17 amino acids. Trimming removed 5 bases at V and 1 base at J, with 18 bases between. Per germline, CDR1 SGHNT and CDR2 YENEEA.

J is TRBJ2-7 and V is TRBV11-2; 9 bases map to TRBD1. Germline-derived CDR1 and CDR2 are SGHAT and FQNNGV. The CDR3 consists of 15 residues. Unmatched junction bases numbered 5, after V lost 5 bases and J lost 0 bases. DNA of the CDR3: TGTGCCAGCAGCACAGGGACAGGGTTCTCCTACGAGCAGTACTTC. This sequence encodes CASSTGTGFSYEQYF.

V is TRBV5-1 and J is TRBJ2-5; no clear D. The germline gives CDR1 SGHRS, CDR2 YFSETQ. V gave up 4 bases and J gave up 3 bases, with 10 bases separating them. The CDR3 has 13 residues. The CDR3 loop reads CASSTRTKETQYF. The CDR3 DNA is TGCGCCAGCAGCACGAGGACCAAAGAGACCCAGTACTTC.

V usage is TRBV12-5 and J usage is TRBJ2-7; D possibly corresponds to TRBD1 (6 bases). Germline V gene sequence: CDR1 LGHNT, CDR2 FRNRAP. Trimming removed 6 bases at V and 5 bases at J, with 14 bases between. This CDR3 contains 13 residues. For the CDR3, the DNA is TGTGCTAGTGGCCCGACAGGCGCCAACGAGCAGTACTTC. Translation: CASGPTGANEQYF.

V gene TRBV7-2 combines with J gene TRBJ1-6, with 7 nucleotides matching TRBD1. Germline lookup yields CDR1 SGHTA and CDR2 FQGNSA. The CDR3 sequence is 14 residues long. Unmatched junction bases numbered 5, after V lost 3 bases and J lost 9 bases. This CDR3 reads CASSFTGEGSPLHF. The CDR3, as DNA: TGTGCCAGCAGCTTCACAGGGGAGGGTTCACCCCTCCACTTT.

The chain recombines TRBV7-2 with TRBJ2-5; TRBD1 matches at 7 bases. V gave up 3 bases and J gave up 1 base; unmatched junction bases: 2. This CDR3 spans 14 amino acids. Per the germline V gene, CDR1 is SGHTA and CDR2 is FQGNSA. CDR3 protein: CASSLDRTQETQYF. As DNA, the CDR3 is TGTGCCAGCAGCTTGGACAGGACCCAAGAGACCCAGTACTTC.

The chain carries TRBV11-3 and TRBJ2-1; tentatively, D is TRBD1 or TRBD2 (7 bases each). Germline V lookup: CDR1 SGHNT, CDR2 YENEEA. This CDR3 contains 15 residues. V dropped 5 bases and J dropped 4 bases, with 15 bases sitting between them. The CDR3 protein is CASSVGGGIYNEQFF. CDR3 DNA sequence: TGTGCCAGCAGCGTGGGAGGGGGCATTTACAATGAGCAGTTCTTC.

The gene calls are TRBV5-1 and TRBJ2-5, with D perhaps TRBD1 (5 bases). Germline V gene data show CDR1 as SGHRS and CDR2 as YFSETQ. There are 15 residues in the CDR3. V was pared by 7 bases and J by 2 bases, with 18 bases between. The DNA for the CDR3 is TGCGCCAGCGAGTTGAGACCCGACAGACAAGAGACCCAGTACTTC. This codes for CASELRPDRQETQYF.

This clone was picked up a small number of times. The J gene is TRBJ1-5, the V gene TRBV2; TRBD1 might be the D (6 bases). This CDR3 is 14 amino acids long. The V end was cut by 4 bases, the J end by 9 bases, with 16 bases between. Germline assignment: CDR1 SNHLY and CDR2 FYNNEI. The CDR3 sequence is CASSGGAGLGPQHF. The CDR3 DNA reads as TGTGCCAGCAGTGGGGGGGCGGGGCTAGGGCCCCAGCATTTT.

CDR3 residues: CASQLPAVMNTEAFF. Here the CDR3 DNA reads TGTGCCAGCCAGCTCCCGGCAGTCATGAACACTGAAGCTTTCTTT. This chain joins TRBV7-2 and TRBJ1-1; D gene uncertain. Between the trimmed V and J ends, which lost 8 bases and 0 bases, there was a span of 16 bases. The CDR3 length is 15 residues. The germline CDR1 and CDR2 sequences are SGHTA and FQGNSA.